The clone carrying this TCR beta chain was recorded many times. Its target is unknown. How the authors handled the data: Sample TCR counts, which ranged from about 20,000 to 700,000, had a median of approximately 94,000. TCRdb reprocessed the RACE reads via MiXCR and lists one record per CDR3 protein. What appears here as the V and J calls and clone size reflects TCRdb's work, not the paper's. The sample lists about 380,000 distinct CDR3 sequences, about 6.3% occurring once. This sample is part of a study of human T cells and chemical hapten exposure. Germline V gene data show CDR1 as DFQATT and CDR2 as SNEGSKA (reference sequence). V gave up 5 bases and J gave up 8 bases, with 18 bases separating them. This CDR3 is 13 amino acids long. General study findings and limits: Alopecia in the donors means their immune response may deviate from healthy people's.

Time point reported: patch test 2, 6 weeks after DPC sensitization. Treatment given: therapeutic diphenylcyclopropenone sensitization with weekly scalp DPC. Sample donors consisted of patients with alopecia, aged 18 to 70 years, who were suitable for DPC. This rearrangement joins TRBV20-1 to TRBJ1-2; D remains ambiguous. This sample comprised whole blood, obtained in connection with sensitization to the hapten diphenylcyclopropenone (DPC). This TCR was sampled from a woman younger than 35 with alopecia areata. Some clones in this sample may be carry-over from other donors' samples. The CDR3 reads CSAPLYQTDGYTF. The CDR3 nucleotides are TGCAGTGCTCCCTTATACCAGACGGACGGCTACACCTTC.